The subject of this entry is one T cell receptor beta chain. Its antigen is not known. TCRdb keeps only in-frame clones here, not all; method: immunoSEQ multiplex PCR. The sample yields about 120,000 clones, around nine tenths seen once. This entry is derived from a study of PD-L1 blockade in urothelial cancer. Study summary: Study patients had been treated with 0 to 3 previous chemotherapy regimens. Blood was subjected to analysis at 3 weeks (second dose) and 6 weeks following treatment start.

Findings of the study overall: Durable-benefit cases showed more tumor-associated blood clone expansion at 3 weeks.

The ends were cut back, 3 bases at V and 0 bases at J, with 8 bases in the middle. The germline V gene encodes CDR1 MDHEN and CDR2 SYDVKM. This CDR3 comprises 15 residues. This sample's time point: peripheral blood 6 weeks after treatment start. The sequencing here drew on PBMCs, taken around atezolizumab (anti-PD-L1) treatment. The gene calls are TRBV28 and TRBJ2-2, with TRBD1 as a possible D gene (5 bases). The receptor was derived from a man aged 55 to 70 with urothelial cancer. In nucleotides, the CDR3 is TGTGCCAGCAGTTTGACAGCAACGAACACCGGGGAGCTGTTTTTT. Its protein is CASSLTATNTGELFF.